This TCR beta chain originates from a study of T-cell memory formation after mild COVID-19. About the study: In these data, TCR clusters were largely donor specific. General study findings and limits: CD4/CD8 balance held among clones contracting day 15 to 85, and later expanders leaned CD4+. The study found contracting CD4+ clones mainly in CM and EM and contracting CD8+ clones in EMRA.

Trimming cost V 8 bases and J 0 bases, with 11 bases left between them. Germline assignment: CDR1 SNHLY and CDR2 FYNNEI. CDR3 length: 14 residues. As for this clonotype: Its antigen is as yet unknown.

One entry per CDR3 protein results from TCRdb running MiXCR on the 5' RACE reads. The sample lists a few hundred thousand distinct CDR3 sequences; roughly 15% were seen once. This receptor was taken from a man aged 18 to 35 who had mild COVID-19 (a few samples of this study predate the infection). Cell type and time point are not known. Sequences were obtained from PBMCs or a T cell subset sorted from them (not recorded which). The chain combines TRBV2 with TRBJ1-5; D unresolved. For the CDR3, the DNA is TGTGCCAGCGCGCCGACGAATAGCAATCAGCCCCAGCATTTT. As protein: CASAPTNSNQPQHF. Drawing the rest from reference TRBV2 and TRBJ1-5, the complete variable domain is EPEVTQTPSHQVTQMGQEVILRCVPISNHLYFYWYRQILGQKVEFLVSFYNNEISEKSEIFDDQFSVERPDGSNFTLKIRSTKLEDSAMYFCASAPTNSNQPQHFGDGTRLSIL.